Listed here are 21 T cell receptor beta chains from one sample, sequenced in a study of T cells after posttransplantation cyclophosphamide. Busulfan-fludarabine conditioning, marrow transplant, and cyclophosphamide on days +3 and +4 were administered. Method: immunoSEQ multiplex PCR; TCRdb's copy keeps in-frame clones and lacks some. The sample holds 23,000 or so clones, approximately 87% seen once. This specimen was PBMCs, taken after allogeneic stem cell transplant with posttransplant cyclophosphamide. The receptors here all came from a female patient aged 25-39 years who received an allogeneic stem cell transplant from an unrelated donor, was CMV-positive, and had no GVHD. A share of the T cells may be of graft donor origin.

CDR3 region: CASSKYRGLSYEQYF. The CDR3 coding sequence is TGTGCCAGCAGTAAATACAGGGGGCTCTCCTACGAGCAGTACTTC. The chain couples TRBV28 to TRBJ2-7; 9 nucleotides agree with TRBD1. Trimming at V came to 5 bases and at J to 0 bases, leaving 5 bases not matched to a gene. The V gene's germline CDR1 is MDHEN and CDR2 SYDVKM. The CDR3 loop spans 15 amino acids.

The chain joins TRBV7-6 to TRBJ2-1; 9 nucleotides align to TRBD1. The CDR3 is 17 amino acids. Germline loops: CDR1 SGHVS, CDR2 FNYEAQ. V was clipped by 1 base and J by 6 bases; unmatched bases: 10. The CDR3 sequence: CASSLVVLDRGGNEQFF. DNA of the CDR3: TGTGCCAGCAGCTTAGTGGTCCTCGACAGGGGGGGCAATGAGCAGTTCTTC.

The genes are TRBV2 and TRBJ2-4, with D perhaps TRBD1 (6 bases). The CDR3 runs 17 residues. CDR1 and CDR2 from the germline V gene are SNHLY and FYNNEI. V was cut by 7 bases and J by 0 bases, with 19 bases left in between. CDR3 loop: CASIRDTGILAKNIQYF. The CDR3 bases are TGTGCCAGCATCCGGGATACAGGGATACTAGCCAAAAACATTCAGTACTTC.

The V call is TRBV2, the J call TRBJ2-1; 7 nucleotides match TRBD2. The J segment lost 5 bases and the V segment lost 5 bases, leaving 12 bases of the junction unmatched. Germline V CDR1 and CDR2: SNHLY, FYNNEI. This CDR3 comprises 16 residues. The CDR3 sequence: CASSRTRSISHNEQFF. In nucleotides, the CDR3 is TGTGCCAGCAGTAGGACTAGATCAATTTCCCACAATGAGCAGTTCTTC.

The chain recombines TRBV28 with TRBJ2-7; no reliable D call. This CDR3 is built from 14 residues. V was clipped by 1 base and J by 0 bases, with 7 bases between them. Germline loops: CDR1 MDHEN, CDR2 SYDVKM. CDR3 nucleotide sequence: TGTGCCAGCAGTTTATCGCGGCTCTCCTACGAGCAGTACTTC. It is translated as CASSLSRLSYEQYF.

The gene calls are TRBV5-6 and TRBJ1-4; 8 bases fit TRBD1. V dropped 3 bases and J dropped 2; count of bases not matched to a gene: 3. This CDR3 is built from 15 residues. Per germline, CDR1 SGHDT and CDR2 YYEEEE. CDR3 residues: CASSWGTGTNEKLFF. The CDR3 DNA sequence: TGTGCCAGCAGCTGGGGGACAGGTACTAATGAAAAACTGTTTTTT.

The rearrangement uses TRBV7-2 and TRBJ2-3, with 8 bases identical to TRBD1. The V and J ends lost 3 bases and 4 bases, in that order; junction bases with no gene match: 3. Germline CDR1 is SGHTA and CDR2 is FQGNSA. The CDR3 length is 14 residues. CDR3: CASSFDRGPDTQYF. The CDR3 nucleotides are TGTGCCAGCAGCTTTGACAGGGGCCCAGATACGCAGTATTTT.

For this clone: Other DNA sequences in the same sample also yield this CDR3. V is TRBV18 and J is TRBJ1-6; the match to TRBD1 covers 9 bases. Germline V lookup: CDR1 KGHSH, CDR2 LQKENI. Trimming at V came to 3 bases and at J to 6 bases, leaving 9 bases not matched to a gene. The CDR3 runs 17 residues. As DNA, the CDR3 is TGTGCCAGCTCACCGAAAGGGACAGGGAAACTTAATTCACCCCTCCACTTT. The encoded protein is CASSPKGTGKLNSPLHF.

This chain connects TRBV29-1 to TRBJ2-3; tentative D call: TRBD2 (7 bases). Germline CDR1 reads SQVTM; CDR2 reads ANQGSEA. The ends were cut back, 8 bases at V and 1 base at J, with 13 bases in the middle. The CDR3 runs 13 residues. The CDR3 here is CSTRGGGTDTQYF. The CDR3 region has the DNA TGCAGCACGAGGGGGGGCGGCACAGATACGCAGTATTTT.

J is TRBJ2-3 and V is TRBV9; TRBD2 matches 7 bases. The length of the CDR3 is 17 residues. Germline V gives CDR1 SGDLS, CDR2 YYNGEE. Trimming cost V 0 bases and J 2 bases; bases outside gene matches: 9. CDR3 in amino acids: CASSVDPPGLVTDTQYF. CDR3 DNA: TGTGCCAGCAGCGTAGACCCCCCAGGACTAGTCACAGATACGCAGTATTTT.

This sequence joins TRBV5-6 and TRBJ1-1; 10 positions agree with TRBD1. V was clipped by 3 bases and J by 3 bases; unmatched bases: 2. The CDR3 length is 14 residues. Per germline, CDR1 SGHDT and CDR2 YYEEEE. The CDR3 loop is CASSSGTGDTEAFF. The CDR3 DNA follows: TGTGCCAGCAGCTCCGGGACAGGGGACACTGAAGCTTTCTTT.

V is TRBV27 and J is TRBJ1-4; 7 nucleotides align to TRBD1. This CDR3 is 13 amino acids long. Germline CDR1 MNHEY, CDR2 SMNVEV (reference sequence). V was clipped by 2 bases and J by 6 bases; unmatched bases: 0. CDR3 nucleotides: TGTGCCAGCAGTTTAAGGGGGCATGAAAAACTGTTTTTT. Translated: CASSLRGHEKLFF.

V usage is TRBV27 and J usage is TRBJ1-4; TRBD1 matches 9 bases. The V and J ends lost 8 bases and 8 bases, in that order; junction bases with no gene match: 9. The CDR3 is made up of 14 amino acids. Germline V CDR1 and CDR2: MNHEY, SMNVEV (reference sequence). The CDR3 loop is CASGTGTGWEKLFF. The DNA of the CDR3 is TGTGCCAGCGGTACCGGGACAGGGTGGGAAAAACTGTTTTTT.

The rearrangement joins TRBV5-5 to TRBJ2-5; D might be TRBD2 (6 bases). The germline V gene has CDR1 SGHKS and CDR2 YYEKEE (reference sequence). V was shortened by 4 bases and J by 4 bases, with 17 bases between the two germline ends. The CDR3 contains 15 residues. CDR3 DNA sequence: TGTGCCAGCAGCAGCCACCCCTCGGGGGTAGAGACCCAGTACTTC. Translated, it gives CASSSHPSGVETQYF. The full variable domain, its missing parts supplied by reference TRBV5-5 and TRBJ2-5, is DAGVTQSPTHLIKTRGQQVTLRCSPISGHKSVSWYQQVLGQGPQFIFQYYEKEERGRGNFPDRFSARQFPNYSSELNVNALLLGDSALYLCASSSHPSGVETQYFGPGTRLLVL.

The chain has TRBV5-1 and TRBJ1-4; the match to TRBD1 covers 9 bases. This CDR3 is built from 15 residues. V trimming: 4 bases; J trimming: 8 bases; junction bases outside the gene matches: 9. Germline loops: CDR1 SGHRS, CDR2 YFSETQ. This CDR3 is CASSHRGPGDEKLFF. CDR3 bases: TGCGCCAGCAGCCACAGGGGGCCAGGGGACGAAAAACTGTTTTTT. The full variable domain, its missing parts supplied by reference TRBV5-1 and TRBJ1-4, is KAGVTQTPRYLIKTRGQQVTLSCSPISGHRSVSWYQQTPGQGLQFLFEYFSETQRNKGNFPGRFSGRQFSNSRSEMNVSTLELGDSALYLCASSHRGPGDEKLFFGSGTQLSVL.

J is TRBJ2-5 and V is TRBV4-2; possibly TRBD2 for D (6 bases). The CDR3 is made up of 13 amino acids. CDR1 LGHNA and CDR2 YNFKEQ come from the germline V gene. V was pared by 4 bases and J by 1 base, with 7 bases between. As DNA, the CDR3 is TGTGCCAGCAGCCTTAGCGGCCAAGAGACCCAGTACTTC. This translates into CASSLSGQETQYF.

V gene TRBV11-2 combines with J gene TRBJ1-3; a weak D match, TRBD1 (6 bases). CDR3 length: 15 residues. Trimming removed 5 bases from V and 0 bases from J, with 11 bases in between. Germline assignment: CDR1 SGHAT and CDR2 FQNNGV. CDR3 DNA sequence: TGTGCCAGCAGCGAACAGGGCTTCTCTGGAAACACCATATATTTT. Translation: CASSEQGFSGNTIYF.

The J gene is TRBJ1-5, the V gene TRBV11-2; 7 positions match TRBD1. The germline gives CDR1 SGHAT, CDR2 FQNNGV. Unmatched junction bases numbered 1, after V lost 3 bases and J lost 2 bases. There are 14 residues in the CDR3. CDR3 nucleotide sequence: TGTGCCAGCAGCTTTGACAGGGGCAATCAGCCCCAGCATTTT. Translation: CASSFDRGNQPQHF.

This chain connects TRBV7-9 to TRBJ1-5; D gene uncertain. CDR1 is SEHNR and CDR2 is FQNEAQ in the germline V gene (reference sequence). The CDR3 has 13 amino acids. The V end was cut by 2 bases, the J end by 1 base, with 3 bases between. CDR3 residues: CASSLQSNQPQHF. In nucleotides, the CDR3 is TGTGCCAGCAGCTTACAGAGCAATCAGCCCCAGCATTTT.

The chain is built from TRBV27 and TRBJ2-7; TRBD2 is a possible D gene (7 bases). The CDR3 length is 14 residues. The germline gives CDR1 MNHEY, CDR2 SMNVEV (reference sequence). V was cut by 5 bases and J by 4 bases, with 15 bases left in between. The CDR3 DNA reads as TGTGCCAGCAGTCGTCCAGGGGAGGGGTACGAGCAGTACTTC. Protein sequence: CASSRPGEGYEQYF.

This chain uses TRBV28 with TRBJ2-7, with 8 nucleotides matching TRBD2. Germline V gene data show CDR1 as MDHEN and CDR2 as SYDVKM. V lost 6 bases to trimming and J lost 3 bases; unmatched junction nucleotides: 19. CDR3 length equals 18 residues. The CDR3 nucleotides are TGTGCCAGCAGCCTACTAGCGGTTCGGACCGACACCTACTACGAGCAGTACTTC. As protein: CASSLLAVRTDTYYEQYF.